This T cell receptor beta chain was identified during a study of T cells expressing NK-cell markers. CDR1 and CDR2 from the germline V gene are SGHDT and YYEEEE. The CDR3 totals 13 residues. Reanalyzing the 5' RACE reads, TCRdb keeps one entry per CDR3 protein, without DNA. The sample spans 400,000 or so distinct CDR3 sequences; the ten largest clones claim about 10%. Sequenced material: blood T cells: a sorted CD56 or NKG2C T cell subset, CD4+ or CD8+ T cells, or bulk PBMC T cells (not recorded which). This sequence was found in a woman in her forties or fifties in good health. V usage is TRBV5-6 and J usage is TRBJ1-6. This CDR3 is CASSLRPRSPLHF.